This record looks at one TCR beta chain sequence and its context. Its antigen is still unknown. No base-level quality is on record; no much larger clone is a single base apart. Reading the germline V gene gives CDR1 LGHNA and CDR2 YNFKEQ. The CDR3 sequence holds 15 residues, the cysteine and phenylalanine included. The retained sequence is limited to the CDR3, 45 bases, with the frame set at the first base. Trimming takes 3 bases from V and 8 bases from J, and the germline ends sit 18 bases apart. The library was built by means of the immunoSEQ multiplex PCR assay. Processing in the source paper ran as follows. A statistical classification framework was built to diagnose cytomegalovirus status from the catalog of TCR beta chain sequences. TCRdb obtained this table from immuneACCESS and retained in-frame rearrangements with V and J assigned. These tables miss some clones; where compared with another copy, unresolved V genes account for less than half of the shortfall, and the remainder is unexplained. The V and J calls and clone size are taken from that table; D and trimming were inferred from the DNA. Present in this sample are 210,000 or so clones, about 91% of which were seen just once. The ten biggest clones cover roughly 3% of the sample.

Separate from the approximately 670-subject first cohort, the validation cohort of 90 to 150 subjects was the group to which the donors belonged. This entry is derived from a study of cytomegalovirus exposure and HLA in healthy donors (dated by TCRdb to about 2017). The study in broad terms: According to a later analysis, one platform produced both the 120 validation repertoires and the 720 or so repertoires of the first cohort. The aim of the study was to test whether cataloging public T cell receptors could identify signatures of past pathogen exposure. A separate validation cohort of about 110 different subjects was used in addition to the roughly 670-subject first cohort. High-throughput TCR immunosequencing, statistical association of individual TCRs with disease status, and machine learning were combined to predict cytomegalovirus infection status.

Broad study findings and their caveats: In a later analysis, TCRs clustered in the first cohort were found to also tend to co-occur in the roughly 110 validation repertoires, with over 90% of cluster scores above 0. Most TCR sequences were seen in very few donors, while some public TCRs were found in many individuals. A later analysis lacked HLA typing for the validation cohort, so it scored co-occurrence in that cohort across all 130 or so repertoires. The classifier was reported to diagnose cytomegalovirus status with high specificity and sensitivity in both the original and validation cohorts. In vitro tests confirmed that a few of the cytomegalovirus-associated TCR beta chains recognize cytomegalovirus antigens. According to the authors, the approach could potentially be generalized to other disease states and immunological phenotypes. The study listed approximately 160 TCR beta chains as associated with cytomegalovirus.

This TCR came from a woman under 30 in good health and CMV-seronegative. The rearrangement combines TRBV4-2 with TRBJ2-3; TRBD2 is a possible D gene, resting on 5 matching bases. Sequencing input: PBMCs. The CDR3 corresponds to CASSQSHEGLATQYF. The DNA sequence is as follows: TGTGCCAGCAGCCAGTCACATGAGGGTTTAGCTACGCAGTATTTT.